The clone carrying this T cell receptor beta chain came up many times. Compared with germline, one end of the junction differs, possibly owing to a read error. The data originate from a study of blood T cells in healthy people across ages. Germline CDR1 reads SGDLS; CDR2 reads YYNGEE. The CDR3 has 12 residues. The use of a sample-barcoded 5' primer and a J-beta primer mix characterized a second PCR of about 7 to 12 cycles. TCRdb reanalysed the 5' RACE reads using MiXCR and keeps one entry per CDR3 protein. The sample includes about 1.8 million distinct CDR3 sequences, less than 50% seen only once; the top ten take approximately 2.1%.

Specimen: blood. The clonotype originates from a woman aged 40 to 50 in good health. V is TRBV9 and J is TRBJ2-5; maybe TRBD1 (6 bases). The CDR3 sequence: CASSEGEETQYF. The CDR3 DNA sequence: TGCGCCAGCAGCGAGGGGGAGGAGACCCAGTACTTC.